Listed below are T cell receptor beta chains from one sample, sequenced in a study of cytomegalovirus exposure and HLA in healthy donors. Assay used: immunoSEQ multiplex PCR; TCRdb lists only in-frame clones, some missing. Of fewer than 250,000 clones in the sample, approximately 85% were seen once. The sequencing sample was made of PBMCs. These receptors were collected from a man between 18 and 29 years old in good health and CMV-seronegative. Each CDR3 is given with its conserved first and last residue. D genes are given only for firm matches. Clone size is stated in some rows and not others, as once, few, many or a class when expanded.

d_call j_call cdr3_length clone_size v_call cdr3_aa cdr3_nt
TRBD1 TRBJ2-1 15 . TRBV5-4 CASTLRDRSTIEQFF TGTGCCAGCACTCTCCGGGACAGGAGTACGATTGAGCAGTTCTTC
TRBD2 TRBJ2-1 16 . TRBV7-8 CASSNSGRAGRNEQFF TGTGCCAGCAGCAATAGCGGGAGGGCCGGGAGGAATGAGCAGTTCTTC
TRBD1 TRBJ1-3 14 . TRBV28 CASKRDRFGNTIYF TGTGCCAGCAAACGGGACAGATTTGGAAACACCATATATTTT
. TRBJ2-7 12 . TRBV2 CASSLQGYEQYF TGTGCCAGCAGTCTACAGGGCTACGAGCAGTACTTC
. TRBJ1-6 13 . TRBV6-5 CASSYPGNSPLHF TGTGCCAGCAGTTACCCAGGAAATTCACCCCTCCACTTT
. TRBJ2-2 15 . TRBV4-1 CASSQDSVAAGELFF TGCGCCAGCAGCCAAGATAGCGTAGCTGCCGGGGAGCTGTTTTTT
. TRBJ2-7 15 . TRBV27 CASSYSRGAVYEQYF TGTGCCAGCAGCTACTCTCGGGGGGCCGTCTACGAGCAGTACTTC
. TRBJ2-5 14 once TRBV15 CATSRGRAQETQYF TGTGCCACCAGCAGAGGCAGGGCCCAAGAGACCCAGTACTTC
TRBD1 TRBJ1-2 11 . TRBV29-1 CSDDSRGASAF TGCAGCGACGATTCCAGGGGGGCTTCGGCCTTC
TRBD2 TRBJ2-2 18 . TRBV28 CASSSPEASGKNTGELFF TGTGCCAGCAGTTCCCCGGAGGCTAGCGGGAAAAACACCGGGGAGCTGTTTTTT
. TRBJ1-1 12 . TRBV7-6 CASSDSGGKAFF TGTGCCAGCAGCGACTCCGGCGGGAAAGCTTTCTTT
. TRBJ2-3 14 . TRBV19 CASSIGTPPDTQYF TGTGCCAGTAGTATTGGGACACCGCCGGATACGCAGTATTTT
TRBD1 TRBJ2-2 16 . TRBV15 CATNLLGGVNTGELFF TGTGCCACCAACCTGTTAGGGGGCGTCAACACCGGGGAGCTGTTTTTT
TRBD1 TRBJ2-1 16 . TRBV10-1 CASSGQGVRTGNEQFF TGCGCCAGCAGTGGACAGGGGGTACGTACTGGCAATGAGCAGTTCTTC
TRBD1 TRBJ2-7 15 . TRBV5-1 CASSPSGTGSYEQYF TGCGCCAGCAGCCCCTCCGGGACAGGCTCCTACGAGCAGTACTTC
. TRBJ2-5 17 . TRBV7-2 CASSLAPHWGDQETQYF TGTGCCAGCAGCCTAGCTCCCCACTGGGGGGACCAAGAGACCCAGTACTTC
TRBD1 TRBJ2-7 16 . TRBV7-9 CASSPRQGMGLYEQYF TGTGCCAGCAGCCCCCGACAGGGGATGGGTCTCTACGAGCAGTACTTC
TRBD1 TRBJ1-2 13 . TRBV5-5 CASSDLGTGSYTF TGTGCCAGCAGCGACCTAGGGACAGGTAGCTACACCTTC
TRBD1 TRBJ1-5 15 . TRBV27 CASSPYTGANQPQHF TGTGCCAGCAGTCCATACACAGGGGCCAATCAGCCCCAGCATTTT
TRBD2 TRBJ2-1 16 once TRBV29-1 CSVDSFLAGTINEQFF TGCAGCGTTGATTCGTTTCTGGCAGGGACTATCAATGAGCAGTTCTTC
. TRBJ2-7 13 . TRBV5-1 CASSLYTSYEQYF TGCGCCAGCAGCTTGTACACCTCGTACGAGCAGTACTTC
. TRBJ1-4 12 few TRBV30 CAWSVAREKLFF TGTGCCTGGAGTGTAGCACGGGAAAAACTGTTTTTT
. TRBJ2-2 13 . TRBV27 CASSLGATGELFF TGTGCCAGCAGCCTAGGAGCCACCGGGGAGCTGTTTTTT
. TRBJ1-1 15 . TRBV9 CASSVLLQGNTEAFF TGTGCCAGCAGCGTCCTCCTCCAGGGGAACACTGAAGCTTTCTTT
TRBD1 TRBJ2-3 18 . TRBV4-3 CASSLGQGMGKSTDTQYF TGCGCCAGCAGCCTCGGACAGGGAATGGGGAAAAGCACAGATACGCAGTATTTT
. TRBJ2-3 13 . TRBV14 CASSQDMVRVQYF TGTGCCAGCAGCCAAGATATGGTTAGAGTGCAGTATTTT
. TRBJ2-6 17 . TRBV9 CASSTPTGRSGANVLTF TGTGCCAGCAGCACCCCGACAGGGAGGTCTGGGGCCAACGTCCTGACTTTC
. TRBJ2-3 14 few TRBV27 CASSGQRFWGTQYF TGTGCCAGCAGCGGACAGCGATTTTGGGGCACGCAGTATTTT
TRBD2 TRBJ2-2 18 . TRBV2 CASNSLWTSGENTGELFF TGTGCCAGCAACAGCCTCTGGACTAGCGGAGAGAACACCGGGGAGCTGTTTTTT
TRBD2 TRBJ2-3 19 . TRBV7-2 CASSLAIWLADDSTDTQYF TGTGCCAGCAGCTTAGCGATTTGGCTAGCGGATGACAGCACAGATACGCAGTATTTT
. TRBJ2-7 13 . TRBV7-6 CASSLVKNYEQYF TGTGCCAGCAGCTTAGTTAAAAACTACGAGCAGTACTTC
TRBD1 TRBJ2-7 14 . TRBV19 CASRKDRGLREQYF TGTGCCAGTAGGAAGGACAGGGGGCTTCGCGAGCAGTACTTC
. TRBJ1-2 15 . TRBV11-2 CASSHRGGDTRGYTF TGTGCCAGCAGCCACCGGGGGGGGGACACTCGAGGCTACACCTTC
TRBD2 TRBJ2-2 16 . TRBV7-9 CASSPTSGRYAGELFF TGTGCCAGCAGCCCGACTAGCGGGAGATACGCCGGGGAGCTGTTTTTT
TRBD2 TRBJ2-1 17 . TRBV14 CASSHLGLAGRGDEQFF TGTGCCAGCAGCCACCTGGGACTAGCGGGAAGAGGAGATGAGCAGTTCTTC
. TRBJ1-1 14 . TRBV7-9 CASSLARDNTEAFF TGTGCCAGCAGCTTAGCCAGGGATAACACTGAAGCTTTCTTT
TRBD1 TRBJ2-7 14 . TRBV19 CASSMLGTGGEQYF TGTGCCAGTAGTATGTTAGGGACAGGGGGCGAGCAGTACTTC
TRBD2 TRBJ2-7 14 . TRBV9 CASSAGGFPYEQYF TGTGCCAGCAGCGCGGGGGGTTTCCCCTACGAGCAGTACTTC
. TRBJ2-6 16 . TRBV7-8 CASSFDRLSGANVLTF TGTGCCAGCAGCTTCGACAGACTCTCTGGGGCCAACGTCCTGACTTTC
. TRBJ2-5 16 . TRBV28 CASSPVVRSGRETQYF TGTGCCAGCAGTCCGGTTGTCAGATCGGGTCGGGAGACCCAGTACTTC
. TRBJ2-5 18 . TRBV7-9 CASSLVGFRGRPRETQYF TGTGCCAGCAGCTTAGTAGGTTTCCGGGGTCGCCCTCGGGAGACCCAGTACTTC
. TRBJ2-5 12 . TRBV5-1 CASSSQADRQYF TGCGCCAGCAGCTCACAAGCGGATCGGCAGTACTTC
TRBD1 TRBJ1-2 14 . TRBV29-1 CSADGLGGNYGYTF TGCAGCGCCGACGGTTTAGGGGGCAACTATGGCTACACCTTC
. TRBJ2-3 15 . TRBV10-3 CAISPGRTPEGTQYF TGTGCCATCAGTCCCGGACGGACTCCCGAGGGTACGCAGTATTTT
. TRBJ2-2 16 few TRBV10-3 CAISAFAGLNTGELFF TGTGCCATCAGTGCGTTCGCAGGGCTTAATACTGGGGAGCTGTTTTTT